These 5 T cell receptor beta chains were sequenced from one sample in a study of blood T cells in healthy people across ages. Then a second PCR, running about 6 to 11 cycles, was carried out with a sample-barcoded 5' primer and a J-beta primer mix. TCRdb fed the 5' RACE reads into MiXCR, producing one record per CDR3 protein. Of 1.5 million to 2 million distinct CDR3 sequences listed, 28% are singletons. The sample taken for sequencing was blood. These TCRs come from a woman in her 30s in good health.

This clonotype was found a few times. DNA for the CDR3: TGCAGTGCTAGAGCTAATCCGGGACAGGCTTCTGGGTCTAATGAAAAACTGTTTTTT. Protein product: CSARANPGQASGSNEKLFF. This chain links TRBV20-1 with TRBJ1-4; TRBD1 matches at 8 bases. The CDR3 extends over 19 amino acids. The germline V gene has CDR1 DFQATT and CDR2 SNEGSKA (reference sequence). With V trimmed by 1 base and J by 3 bases, 16 bases remained unmatched.

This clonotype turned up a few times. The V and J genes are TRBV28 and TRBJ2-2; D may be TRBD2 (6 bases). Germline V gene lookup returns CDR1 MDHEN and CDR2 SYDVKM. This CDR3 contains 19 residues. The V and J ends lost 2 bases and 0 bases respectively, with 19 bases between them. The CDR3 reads CASSLGGFGRHTNTGELFF. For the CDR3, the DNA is TGTGCCAGCAGTTTAGGAGGGTTCGGCAGGCATACGAACACCGGGGAGCTGTTTTTT.

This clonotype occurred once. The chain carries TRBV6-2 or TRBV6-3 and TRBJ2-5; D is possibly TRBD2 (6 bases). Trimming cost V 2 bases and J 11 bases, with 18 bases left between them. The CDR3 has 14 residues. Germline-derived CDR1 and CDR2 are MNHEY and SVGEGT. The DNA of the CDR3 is TGTGCCAGCAGTTACCCTGCCGGGAGCTATGGGCAGTACTTC. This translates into CASSYPAGSYGQYF.

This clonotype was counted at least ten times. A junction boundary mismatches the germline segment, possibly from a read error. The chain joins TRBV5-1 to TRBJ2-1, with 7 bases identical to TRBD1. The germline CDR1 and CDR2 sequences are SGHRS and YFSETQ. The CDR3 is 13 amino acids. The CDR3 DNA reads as TGTGCCAGCAGTTTACAGGGGAACAATGAGCAGTTCTTC. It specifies CASSLQGNNEQFF. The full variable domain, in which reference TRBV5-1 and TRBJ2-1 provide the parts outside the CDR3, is KAGVTQTPRYLIKTRGQQVTLSCSPISGHRSVSWYQQTPGQGLQFLFEYFSETQRNKGNFPGRFSGRQFSNSRSEMNVSTLELGDSALYLCASSLQGNNEQFFGPGTRLTVL.

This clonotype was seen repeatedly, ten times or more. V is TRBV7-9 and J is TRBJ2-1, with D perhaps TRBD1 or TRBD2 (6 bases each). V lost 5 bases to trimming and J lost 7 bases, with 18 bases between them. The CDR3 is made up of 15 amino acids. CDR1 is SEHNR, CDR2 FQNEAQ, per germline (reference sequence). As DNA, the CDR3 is TGTGCCAGCAGCATATTACGACAGGCGGGGAATGAGCAGTTCTTC. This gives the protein CASSILRQAGNEQFF.